Below, one T cell receptor (beta chain) is given with its context. There are a few counts of this clone. Its antigen specificity is not known. Base-call qualities are not available, and no considerably larger clone is one nucleotide away. There are 16 amino acids in the CDR3, from cysteine to phenylalanine inclusive. Only the CDR3 region is kept as DNA, spanning 48 bases read in frame from base 1. From a lookup of the germline V gene, CDR1 and CDR2 are SGHDT and YYEEEE. The junction carries 12 bases between V and J, which are trimmed by 2 bases and 0 bases respectively. These data originate in a study of cytomegalovirus exposure and HLA in healthy donors (dated by TCRdb to about 2017). For the wider study: An earlier analysis of some 500 of the donors reported about 290 Gb of sequence data and 117 million unique TCR beta sequences from about 200 million T cells. All discovery cohort repertoires had been generated on a single sequencing platform. On average, over 200,000 unique TCR beta nucleotide sequences were sequenced per donor among a few hundred genotyped donors of the cohort, with about 17% of those sequences being non-productive. To predict cytomegalovirus infection status, the study brought together high-throughput TCR immunosequencing, statistical association of individual TCRs with disease status, and machine learning. A later genetic analysis used genome-wide SNP genotypes for about 60% of the roughly 670 donors, treating that subset as a discovery cohort. In addition to the first cohort of 666 subjects, a separate validation cohort of around 110 different subjects was used. Class I and class II HLA loci were covered by the typing at four-digit resolution. An earlier analysis of some 500 of the donors applied high-throughput TCR beta sequencing to assess whether each TCR beta V gene segment acted as functional or pseudogenic. Rather than using new phenotypic data, the later analysis identified candidate immune exposures from TCR beta sequences and from how often those sequences occurred across donors. The genetic ancestry cluster associated with self-reported Caucasian donors included 81% of the roughly 410 genotyped donors. An early release covering roughly 600 HLA-typed donors comprised approximately 290 gigabases of sequencing data and 85 million or so unique TCR sequences. The study used immunosequencing to profile the T cell repertoires of 666 subjects and linked those repertoires to cytomegalovirus serostatus. Donor age, sex, ethnicity and CMV serostatus were compiled together with the repertoire data. The number of typed donors differed by locus: about 629-640 for A, B, C, DRB1 and DQB1; about 520 for DQA1; fewer than 610 for DPA1; and some 470 for DPB1. Five DR-DQ haplotypes were handled as single units for association and clustering, since linkage in the cohort was strong. The aim of the study was to test whether cataloging public T cell receptors could identify signatures of past pathogen exposure. In a later analysis, previously published TCR beta repertoires from 666 donors were re-analyzed and high-resolution HLA genotyping was added so that TCR occurrence patterns could be studied. General study outcomes and caveats: CMV serostatus was the only immune exposure information available for the cohort. Because HLA typing was unavailable for some donors at each locus, only the typed subset was used in association tests. In the study, some 160 TCR beta chains were listed as associated with cytomegalovirus. A further reported finding was that TCR beta sequences accurately predicted the HLA-A and HLA-B alleles for most subjects in the first cohort. It was suggested by the authors that the approach could potentially be generalized to other disease states and immunological phenotypes. In an earlier analysis of approximately 590 of the donors, most TCR beta V segments appeared in productive rearrangements about 90% or about 30% of the time, broadly matching IMGT annotations. In a later genetic analysis, a missense DCLRE1C variant was associated with V-gene and J-gene trimming of TCR beta chains, and the association was replicated in an independent cohort. Most CMV-associated TCR beta chains appeared to be HLA-restricted in a later analysis, and the HLA associations seemed to be driven largely by CMV exposure. When HLA alleles, especially DR and DQ, strongly co-occurred, TCR associations were difficult to assign to individual alleles. In a later analysis, the rate of TCR association differed among HLA loci, with DRB1 alleles having the most associated TCRs and HLA-C alleles having the fewest. Correlated functional status among segregating V segments might be attributable to linkage disequilibrium, but an unknown experimental factor could not be ruled out. The sequencing pipeline was judged likely to have produced a cluster of highly shared sequence variants as a technical artifact. In this cohort, only TCR beta chains were sequenced, and detectable features were limited by the absence of alpha or paired-chain data. In vitro tests confirmed that a few of the cytomegalovirus-associated TCR beta chains recognize cytomegalovirus antigens. Most TCR sequences were observed very rarely across donors, whereas some public TCRs were present in many individuals. Some IMGT-functional V segments, including TRBV6-2 and TRBV6-3, could not be distinguished by the 87-base-pair reads and were therefore excluded. Cytomegalovirus status was reported to be diagnosed by the classifier with high specificity and sensitivity in both the original and validation cohorts. Compared with equally common non-associated chains, HLA-associated TCR beta chains in a later analysis were more clonally expanded and had lower generation probabilities. Several of the top co-occurrence clusters appeared to be linked to parvovirus B19, influenza, CMV and Epstein-Barr virus, according to a later analysis. Specific HLA alleles were associated with around 18,000 TCR beta sequences at a false discovery rate of 0.05 in a later analysis. Presence/absence analyses assumed roughly uniform sequencing depth across donors, an assumption that may not hold. About 17 rarely observed V segments, including chromosome 9 orphons, were excluded from the earlier analysis of 550 to 700 of the donors because counts were too low. According to a later genetic analysis, donors in an Asian-associated ancestry cluster had fewer N-insertions in productive TCRs than the roughly 700-donor mean.

Libraries came from the immunoSEQ multiplex PCR assay. For the multiplex PCR, a mixture combining 60 forward primers for TCR Vbeta segments and 13 reverse primers for TCR Jbeta segments was used. Amplification of the CDR3 region of rearranged TCR beta genes was performed with a multiplex PCR assay on genomic DNA. The Illumina HiSeq System was used to sequence the amplified TCR beta libraries as 87-base-pair reads. In the paper's pipeline: In a later analysis, approximately 74 million unique TCR beta chains were counted across the 500 to 850 repertoires, and roughly 11 million of these chains were shared by at least two donors. A nearest-neighbor algorithm error-corrected the raw reads and collapsed the reads into unique sequences, merging closely related sequences to remove PCR and sequencing errors. CDR3 sequences were aligned to IMGT reference sequences to assign V, D and J gene segments. For a sequence to be retained, a match of at least six nucleotides was required to both a V gene segment and a J gene segment. A rearrangement counted as productive if the CDR3 had no stop codons and remained in frame with V and J, and every other rearrangement counted as non-productive. CDR3 was defined according to IMGT convention as the region running from the second conserved V-encoded cysteine to the conserved J-encoded phenylalanine. Sequences without an unambiguous match to a single V gene segment were excluded from the earlier analysis of several hundred of the donors. An earlier analysis of about 590 of the donors classified V segments as functional when productive rearrangements were above 56.7% and as segregating when the standard deviation between donors was above 5%. A statistical classification framework was built for diagnosing cytomegalovirus status from the catalog of TCR beta chain sequences. In a later analysis, TCR nucleotide sequences were compared against IMGT/GENE-DB human TR gene sequences so that V and J genes could be assigned. A later analysis assigned CDR3 sequences and most-parsimonious VDJ recombination scenarios with the TCRdist pipeline. In a later analysis, each TCR beta chain was defined by its CDR3 amino acid sequence together with its V-gene family, and reads without a unique V-gene family were excluded. As a way to deal with suspected cross-contamination and a sequencing artifact, a later analysis dropped approximately 570 nucleotide sequences that were highly shared and had low generation probability. For each public chain, a later analysis derived a clonal expansion index from normalized ranks of inferred template counts within each repertoire. In a later analysis, generation probabilities were computed with a VDJ recombination model fitted to out-of-frame rearrangements, and the resulting probabilities were checked against IGoR. In a later analysis, TCR-TCR, TCR-HLA and TCR-CMV co-occurrence was scored with hypergeometric tests, and a repertoire-size bias correction was applied to TCR pairs. A later analysis estimated false discovery rates by permuting HLA or CMV assignments 20 times. In a later analysis, co-occurring TCRs were grouped using DBSCAN, and TCRdist sequence similarity was added for clustering within HLA-allele-positive subsets. Co-occurrence clustering excluded repertoires with fewer than 30,000 or more than 120,000 public chains, plus five with anomalous nucleotide sharing. The source is immuneACCESS, and TCRdb retained only in-frame sequences with V and J called. Part of the clones is not carried over; for the studies checked, unresolved V genes explain less than half of this, and the remainder is unexplained. D and trimming come from the DNA, and the V and J calls and clone size come from that table. Counted in this sample were roughly 150,000 clones; about 72% of them appeared once. The ten largest account for less than 5% of the sample.

The cohort comprised around 690 healthy bone marrow donors. At the time of sampling, every cohort member was nominally healthy, though immune exposures that went unrecorded were likely present. The donor tested CMV seronegative, placing the donor among the 300 to 450 seronegative members of the cohort. A peripheral blood sample was collected from each donor, and TCR beta sequencing was performed on peripheral blood mononuclear cells. The Qiagen DNeasy Blood Extraction Kit was used to extract genomic DNA from the blood cell samples. This clonotype was obtained from a man between 60 and 75 years old in good health and CMV-seronegative. Rearrangement joined TRBV5-6 to TRBJ1-5; 5 matching bases give a weak D call of TRBD1. The sample taken for sequencing was PBMCs. The nucleotides are TGTGCCAGCAGCTTCAGGCTGACAGCTAGCAATCAGCCCCAGCATTTT. Its coded protein is CASSFRLTASNQPQHF.